This TCR beta chain was sequenced in a study of OX40 agonist ivuxolimab in advanced cancers. CDR1 and CDR2 from the germline V gene are LGHNA and YNFKEQ. CDR3 size: 14 residues. Between the trimmed V and J ends, which lost 4 bases and 5 bases, there was a span of 11 bases. Profiling relied on immunoSEQ multiplex PCR, and the TCRdb table lists in-frame clones only, not all of them. The sample carries around 61,000 clones, 84% recorded once. The genes are TRBV4-2 and TRBJ1-4, with no clear D. The sequence was obtained from an adult with an advanced solid tumor such as melanoma, head and neck, liver or kidney cancer. The starting material was CD4+ or CD8+ T cells sorted from blood, obtained in a trial of the OX40 agonist ivuxolimab. CDR3 protein: CASSLGRLNEKLFF. In nucleotides, the CDR3 is TGTGCCAGCAGCCTAGGACGGCTGAATGAAAAACTGTTTTTT.